This T cell receptor beta chain was observed in a study of T cells after yellow fever vaccination. The overall study: Preparation of fractions with low cell numbers was performed using SMART-Seq v4 Ultra Low Input. Notes on the study in general: Peaking faster, on day 5 versus 15, the secondary response was nonetheless weaker. Abundant clonotypes from the bulk population could get into FACS-sorted repertoires as contaminants.

The authors made TCR cDNA by 5'RACE template switching, adding a universal primer site and UMIs. From the 5' RACE reads, TCRdb called clonotypes with MiXCR, one entry per CDR3 protein. The data contain a few hundred thousand distinct CDR3 sequences, 6.9% of them seen just once; the ten biggest clones take up 0.65% to 0.9%. The J segment lost 2 bases and the V segment lost 8 bases, leaving 6 bases of the junction unmatched. CDR1 SGHTA and CDR2 FQGNSA come from the germline V gene. The CDR3 spans 14 residues. On this clonotype itself: Antigen specificity is unknown.

The sample consisted of CD4+ T cells sorted from PBMCs, taken 15 days after the yellow fever booster vaccination. V and J are TRBV7-2 and TRBJ2-5; 9 positions agree with TRBD2. The source of this sequence is a man younger than 40 who received the YFV17D yellow fever vaccine. The CDR3 loop is CASEASGNQETQYF. Here the CDR3 DNA reads TGTGCCAGCGAGGCTAGCGGGAATCAAGAGACCCAGTACTTC.